Shown below are 17 T cell receptor beta chains from a single sample sequenced in a study of T-cell memory formation after mild COVID-19. TCRdb reanalysed the 5' RACE reads using MiXCR and keeps one entry per CDR3 protein. The sample contains more than 400,000 distinct CDR3 sequences, about 20% of which appear only once. Sequenced: PBMCs or a T cell subset sorted from them (not recorded which). The receptors come from an adult woman who had mild COVID-19 (a few samples of this study predate the infection). Cell type and time point are not known.

V is TRBV5-1 and J is TRBJ2-7, with 13 bases aligning to TRBD2. Germline V gene sequence: CDR1 SGHRS, CDR2 YFSETQ. V lost 4 bases, J lost 4 bases, and 2 bases stayed unmatched. The CDR3 has 14 amino acids. This CDR3 reads CASSQGLAGYEQYF. The CDR3 nucleotides read TGCGCCAGCAGCCAGGGACTAGCGGGGTACGAGCAGTACTTC.

This clonotype has a handful of counts. The chain combines TRBV5-4 with TRBJ1-4; D gene unclear. V lost 4 bases to trimming and J lost 5 bases, with 15 bases between them. The CDR3 is made up of 15 amino acids. Germline-derived CDR1 and CDR2 are SGHNT and YYREEE (reference sequence). As DNA, the CDR3 is TGTGCCAGCAGCCCCGGGAAGTGGGAAAATGAAAAACTGTTTTTT. It is translated as CASSPGKWENEKLFF.

The chain combines TRBV30 with TRBJ2-5, with TRBD1 matching 7 bases. Germline V gene sequence: CDR1 GTSNPN, CDR2 SVGIG (reference sequence). V lost 0 bases to trimming and J lost 0 bases; unmatched junction nucleotides: 4. The CDR3 loop spans 15 amino acids. CDR3 in DNA: TGTGCCTGGAGTGTAGGGGACAGAGACCAAGAGACCCAGTACTTC. Its translation: CAWSVGDRDQETQYF.

The chain couples TRBV15 to TRBJ2-7, with 9 positions matching TRBD2. V was clipped by 5 bases and J by 3 bases; unmatched bases: 11. The CDR3 covers 16 residues. Germline CDR1 reads LNHNV; CDR2 reads YYDKDF (reference sequence). The CDR3 loop reads CATSGRLAVNYYEQYF. For the CDR3, the DNA is TGTGCCACCAGCGGAAGACTAGCGGTTAACTACTACGAGCAGTACTTC.

Many counts were recorded for this clonotype. The V call is TRBV5-1, the J call TRBJ2-1; TRBD2 matches at 11 bases. Per the germline V gene, CDR1 is SGHRS and CDR2 is YFSETQ. V shed 3 bases and J 5 bases; nucleotides not matched to a gene: 4. This CDR3 spans 15 amino acids. The CDR3 reads CASSSTSGVNNEQFF. The CDR3 DNA sequence: TGCGCCAGCAGCTCGACTAGCGGGGTTAACAATGAGCAGTTCTTC.

CDR3 coding DNA: TGTGCCAGCAGGACCTATTTGGAGGAGACCCAGTACTTC. Protein product: CASRTYLEETQYF. The rearrangement joins TRBV7-2 to TRBJ2-5; unclear D gene. CDR3 length: 13 amino acids. The germline gives CDR1 SGHTA, CDR2 FQGNSA. Trimming took 6 bases from V and 5 from J, leaving 13 bases between them.

This clonotype appeared many times. V is TRBV12-3 or TRBV12-4 and J is TRBJ1-5; no clear D. This CDR3 has 13 amino acids. The V end lost 6 bases, the J end lost 3 bases, and 9 bases lay between the germline ends. This CDR3 is CASRLGNNQPQHF. The CDR3 nucleotides are TGTGCCAGCAGACTAGGAAACAATCAGCCCCAGCATTTT.

This chain links TRBV4-2 with TRBJ2-3; the D gene is possibly TRBD2 (5 bases). V was trimmed by 8 bases and J by 0 bases, leaving 9 bases between them. Per the germline V gene, CDR1 is LGHNA and CDR2 is YNFKEQ. This CDR3 has 13 amino acids. The chain's CDR3 is CASLGGSTDTQYF. CDR3 bases: TGTGCCAGCCTCGGCGGGAGCACAGATACGCAGTATTTT.

This clonotype was recorded a few times. V gene TRBV4-1 combines with J gene TRBJ2-3; the D is unclear. CDR1 is MGHRA, CDR2 YSYEKL, per germline. The V end was cut by 3 bases, the J end by 4 bases, with 14 bases between. There are 15 residues in the CDR3. For the CDR3, the DNA is TGCGCCAGCAGCCAGAAGTCAACGTTCGCAGATACGCAGTATTTT. This codes for CASSQKSTFADTQYF.

The chain joins TRBV7-3 to TRBJ2-1; D is unclear. This CDR3 contains 15 residues. Trimming shortened V by 0 bases and J by 5 bases, and 11 bases separated the two germline ends. Germline V gene lookup returns CDR1 SGHTA and CDR2 FQGTGA. The CDR3 loop reads CASSLTGLKDNEQFF. The CDR3 region has the DNA TGTGCCAGCAGCTTAACCGGGCTAAAGGACAATGAGCAGTTCTTC.

This clonotype came up a few times. This sequence joins TRBV2 and TRBJ2-7, with a tentative D call TRBD1 (5 bases). The length of the CDR3 is 14 residues. CDR1 is SNHLY, CDR2 FYNNEI, per germline. Trimming removed 7 bases from V and 7 bases from J, with 20 bases in between. CDR3 in DNA: TGTGCCAGCAATTTATGGGAACAGGAAGTTGAGCAGTACTTC. It translates to CASNLWEQEVEQYF.

This chain joins TRBV9 and TRBJ2-1; D remains ambiguous. This CDR3 comprises 11 residues. The germline V gene has CDR1 SGDLS and CDR2 YYNGEE. Trimming took off 3 bases at V and 10 bases at J, with 8 bases between the two ends. The CDR3, as DNA: TGTGCCAGCAGCGCCACGGCCGAGCAGTTCTTC. Its translation is CASSATAEQFF.

The genes are TRBV7-8 and TRBJ2-5; D not certain. Trimming cost V 1 base and J 4 bases, with 7 bases left between them. Germline CDR1 and CDR2: SGHVS and FQNEAQ. The CDR3 has 13 residues. The CDR3 DNA reads TGTGCCAGCAGCTTAGGGCGGTCAGAGACCCAGTACTTC. Translated, it gives CASSLGRSETQYF.

This sequence joins TRBV20-1 and TRBJ2-3, with 9 bases matching TRBD2. Germline CDR1 and CDR2: DFQATT and SNEGSKA (reference sequence). V trimming: 5 bases; J trimming: 5 bases; junction bases outside the gene matches: 11. The CDR3 loop spans 15 amino acids. Here the CDR3 reads CSARTAGGFRDTQYF. As DNA, the CDR3 is TGCAGTGCTCGAACCGCGGGGGGGTTTAGAGATACGCAGTATTTT.

This clonotype was observed a few times. This chain connects TRBV7-2 to TRBJ1-6; D is unclear. From germline, CDR1 is SGHTA and CDR2 FQGNSA. Trimming pared 8 bases from V and 4 bases from J, leaving 15 bases between. The CDR3 is 15 residues long. CDR3: CASRPGSGYNSPLHF. Here the CDR3 DNA reads TGTGCCAGCCGCCCCGGCTCGGGATATAATTCACCCCTCCACTTT.

The chain combines TRBV10-3 with TRBJ2-3; D ambiguous. In germline, CDR1 is ENHRY, CDR2 SYGVKD. The CDR3 covers 14 residues. V was clipped by 3 bases and J by 2 bases, with 9 bases between them. CDR3 sequence reads: CAISDEAITDTQYF. DNA of the CDR3: TGTGCCATCAGTGACGAAGCGATCACAGATACGCAGTATTTT.

This clonotype was observed a few times. The rearrangement uses TRBV7-2 and TRBJ1-6; D is undetermined. The CDR3 sequence is 12 residues long. Trimming removed 5 bases at V and 5 bases at J, with 4 bases between. CDR1 is SGHTA, CDR2 FQGNSA, per germline. The CDR3 nucleotides read TGTGCCAGCAGCCTAGATAATTCACCCCTCCACTTT. Protein: CASSLDNSPLHF.